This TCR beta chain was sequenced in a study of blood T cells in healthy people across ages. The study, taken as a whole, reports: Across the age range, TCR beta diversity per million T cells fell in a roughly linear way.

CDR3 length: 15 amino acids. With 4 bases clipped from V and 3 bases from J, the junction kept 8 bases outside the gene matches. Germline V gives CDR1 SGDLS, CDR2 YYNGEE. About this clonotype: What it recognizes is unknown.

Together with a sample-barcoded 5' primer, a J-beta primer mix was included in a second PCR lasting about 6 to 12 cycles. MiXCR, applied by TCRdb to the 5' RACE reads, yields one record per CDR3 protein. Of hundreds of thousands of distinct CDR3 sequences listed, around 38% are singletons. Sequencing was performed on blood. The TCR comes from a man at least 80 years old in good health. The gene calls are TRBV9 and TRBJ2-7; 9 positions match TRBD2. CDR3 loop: CASSRSGRFGYEQYF. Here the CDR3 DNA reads TGTGCCAGCAGCCGTAGCGGGAGATTTGGCTACGAGCAGTACTTC.